Reported below is one TCR beta chain. Its antigen is not identified. The data were taken from a study of cytotoxic CD8 clonotypes in ibrutinib-treated CLL. The overall study: Once patients had received a median 12 months of treatment, range 6 to 36, response samples were obtained.

This CDR3 contains 19 residues. V lost 0 bases and J lost 1, with 19 bases in between. Germline V lookup: CDR1 SGDLS, CDR2 YYNGEE. Method: immunoSEQ multiplex PCR; TCRdb's copy keeps in-frame clones and lacks some. There are roughly 180,000 clones in the sample; 72% occur only once, and roughly 13% lies in the top ten. General study findings and limits: Sampling times, which were not matched between the groups, differed between sustained-remission patients and progressing patients. There were few public clonotypes, and on treatment they contracted or stayed stable. At the start, clonality exceeded age-matched healthy donors and followed circulating CD8+ T-cell counts.

The clonotype originates from a human donor with chronic lymphocytic leukemia. The sequencing used PBMCs, collected after 24 months of ibrutinib treatment. The chain couples TRBV9 to TRBJ2-2; D may be TRBD2 (6 bases). This CDR3 is CASSVARDRRKENTGELFF. CDR3 in DNA: TGTGCCAGCAGCGTAGCGCGGGATCGGCGAAAAGAGAACACCGGGGAGCTGTTTTTT.